This TCR beta chain was documented in a study of cytomegalovirus exposure and HLA in healthy donors. The CDR3 extends over 16 amino acids. V lost 1 base to trimming and J lost 5 bases; unmatched junction nucleotides: 3. Germline V CDR1 and CDR2: LNHDA, SQIVND (reference sequence). Sequencing was performed with immunoSEQ multiplex PCR; in TCRdb, only in-frame clones are kept and a portion is missing. The table lists about 160,000 clones, 85% of them singletons. This chain joins TRBV19 and TRBJ2-1, with 12 bases lining up with TRBD2. The sequencing sample was made of PBMCs. The TCR originated in a man younger than 45 in good health and CMV-seropositive. In DNA, the CDR3 is TGTGCCAGTAGTATAGGACGGACTAGCGGGGACAATGAGCAGTTCTTC. Its protein is CASSIGRTSGDNEQFF.